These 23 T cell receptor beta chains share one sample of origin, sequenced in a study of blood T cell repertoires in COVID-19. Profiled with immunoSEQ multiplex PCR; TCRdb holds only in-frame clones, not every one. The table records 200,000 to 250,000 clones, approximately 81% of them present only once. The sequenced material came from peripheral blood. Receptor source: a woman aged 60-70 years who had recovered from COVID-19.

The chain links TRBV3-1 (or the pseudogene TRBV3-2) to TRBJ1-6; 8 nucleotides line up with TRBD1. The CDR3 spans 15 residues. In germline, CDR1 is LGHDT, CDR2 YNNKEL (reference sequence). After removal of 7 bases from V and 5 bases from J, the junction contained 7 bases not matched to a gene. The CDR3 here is CASTAGGLDNSPLHF. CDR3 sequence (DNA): TGTGCCAGCACCGCAGGGGGCCTGGATAATTCACCCCTCCACTTT.

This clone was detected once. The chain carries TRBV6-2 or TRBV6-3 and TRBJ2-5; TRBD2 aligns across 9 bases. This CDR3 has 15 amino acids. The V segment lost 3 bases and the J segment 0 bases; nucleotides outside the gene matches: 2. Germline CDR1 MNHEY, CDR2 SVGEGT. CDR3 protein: CASSYLAGYQETQYF. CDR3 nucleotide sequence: TGTGCCAGCAGTTATCTAGCGGGGTACCAAGAGACCCAGTACTTC.

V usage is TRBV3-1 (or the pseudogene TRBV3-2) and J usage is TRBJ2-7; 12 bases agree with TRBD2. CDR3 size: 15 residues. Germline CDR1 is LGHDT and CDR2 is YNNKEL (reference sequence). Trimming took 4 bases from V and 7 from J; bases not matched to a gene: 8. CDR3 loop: CASSPTSGGSGEQYF. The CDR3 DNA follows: TGTGCCAGCAGCCCGACTAGCGGGGGCTCGGGGGAGCAGTACTTC.

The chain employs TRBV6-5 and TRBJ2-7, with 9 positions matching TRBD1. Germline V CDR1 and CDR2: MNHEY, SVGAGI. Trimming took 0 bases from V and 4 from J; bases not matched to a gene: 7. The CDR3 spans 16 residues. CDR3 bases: TGTGCCAGCAGTTACTCTCGCGGGACAGGGTTATACGAGCAGTACTTC. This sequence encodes CASSYSRGTGLYEQYF.

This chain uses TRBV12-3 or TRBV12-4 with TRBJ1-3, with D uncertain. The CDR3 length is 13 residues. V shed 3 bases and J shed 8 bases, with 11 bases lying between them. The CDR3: CASSLRAGDTIYF. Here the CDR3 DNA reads TGTGCCAGCAGTTTGAGAGCCGGGGACACCATATATTTT.

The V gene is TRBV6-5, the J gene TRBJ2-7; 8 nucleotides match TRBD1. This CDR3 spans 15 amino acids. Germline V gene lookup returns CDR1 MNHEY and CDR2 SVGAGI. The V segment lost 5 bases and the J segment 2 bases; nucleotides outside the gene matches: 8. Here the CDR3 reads CASSPKTGAAYEQYF. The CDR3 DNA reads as TGTGCCAGCAGTCCGAAGACAGGGGCGGCCTACGAGCAGTACTTC.

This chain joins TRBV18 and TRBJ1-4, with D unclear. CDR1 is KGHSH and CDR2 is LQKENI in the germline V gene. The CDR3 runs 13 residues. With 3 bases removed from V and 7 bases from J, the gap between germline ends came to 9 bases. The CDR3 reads CASSPAIVEKLFF. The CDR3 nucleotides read TGTGCCAGCTCACCCGCCATAGTTGAAAAACTGTTTTTT.

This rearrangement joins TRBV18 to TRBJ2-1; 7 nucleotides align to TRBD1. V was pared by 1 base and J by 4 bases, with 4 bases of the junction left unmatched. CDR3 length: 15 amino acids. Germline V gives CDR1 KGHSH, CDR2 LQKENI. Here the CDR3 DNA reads TGTGCCAGCTCACCACTGGGGGACAGTTACAATGAGCAGTTCTTC. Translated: CASSPLGDSYNEQFF.

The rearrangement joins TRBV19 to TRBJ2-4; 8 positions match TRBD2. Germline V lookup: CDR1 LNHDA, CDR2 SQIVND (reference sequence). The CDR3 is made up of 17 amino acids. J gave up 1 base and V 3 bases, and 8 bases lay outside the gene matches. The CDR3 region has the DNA TGTGCCAGTAGTATCGGGGGGGCCAAGTCGGCCAAAAACATTCAGTACTTC. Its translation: CASSIGGAKSAKNIQYF.

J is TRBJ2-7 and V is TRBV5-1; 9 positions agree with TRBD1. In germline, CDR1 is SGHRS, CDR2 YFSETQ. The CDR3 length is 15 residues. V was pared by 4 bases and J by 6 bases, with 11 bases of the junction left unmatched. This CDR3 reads CASSQGQGFYAEQYF. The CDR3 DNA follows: TGCGCCAGCAGCCAGGGACAGGGTTTTTACGCCGAGCAGTACTTC.

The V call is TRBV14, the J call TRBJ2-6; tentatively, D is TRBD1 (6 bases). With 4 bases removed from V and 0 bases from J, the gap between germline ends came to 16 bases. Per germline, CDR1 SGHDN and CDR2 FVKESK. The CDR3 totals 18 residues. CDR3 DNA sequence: TGTGCCAGCAGCCCCGTACAGGGCGTCCTCTCTGGGGCCAACGTCCTGACTTTC. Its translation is CASSPVQGVLSGANVLTF.

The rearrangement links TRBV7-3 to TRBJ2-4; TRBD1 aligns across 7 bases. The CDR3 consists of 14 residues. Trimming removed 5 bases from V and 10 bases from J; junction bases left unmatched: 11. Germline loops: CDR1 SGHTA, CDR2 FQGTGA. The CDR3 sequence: CASSARQGDRIQYF. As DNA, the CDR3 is TGTGCCAGCAGCGCCCGGCAGGGGGATCGGATTCAGTACTTC.

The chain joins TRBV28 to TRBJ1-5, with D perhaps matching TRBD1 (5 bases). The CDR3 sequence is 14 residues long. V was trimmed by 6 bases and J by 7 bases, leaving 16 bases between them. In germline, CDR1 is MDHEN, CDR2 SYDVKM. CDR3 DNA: TGTGCCAGCAGCACCGGGACGGGGGTGCAGCCCCAGCATTTT. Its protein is CASSTGTGVQPQHF.

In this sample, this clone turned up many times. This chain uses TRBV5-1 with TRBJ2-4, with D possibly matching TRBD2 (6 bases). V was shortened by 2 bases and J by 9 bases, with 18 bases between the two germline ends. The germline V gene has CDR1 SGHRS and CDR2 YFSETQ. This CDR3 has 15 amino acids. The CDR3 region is CASSFSGPFGGIQYF. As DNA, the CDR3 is TGCGCCAGCAGCTTTTCCGGGCCCTTCGGGGGCATTCAGTACTTC.

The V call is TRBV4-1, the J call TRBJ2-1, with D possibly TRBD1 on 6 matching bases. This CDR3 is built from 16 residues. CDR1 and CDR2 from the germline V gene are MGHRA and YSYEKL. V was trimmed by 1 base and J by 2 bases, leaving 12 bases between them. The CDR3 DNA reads TGCGCCAGCAGCCAAGGATCAGGGGTCCCCTACAATGAGCAGTTCTTC. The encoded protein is CASSQGSGVPYNEQFF.

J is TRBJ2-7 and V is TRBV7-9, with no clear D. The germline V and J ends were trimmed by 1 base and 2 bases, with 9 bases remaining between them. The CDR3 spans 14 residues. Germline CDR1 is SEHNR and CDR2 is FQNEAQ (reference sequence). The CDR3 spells CASSLESTTYEQYF. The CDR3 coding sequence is TGTGCCAGCAGCTTAGAATCCACAACCTACGAGCAGTACTTC.

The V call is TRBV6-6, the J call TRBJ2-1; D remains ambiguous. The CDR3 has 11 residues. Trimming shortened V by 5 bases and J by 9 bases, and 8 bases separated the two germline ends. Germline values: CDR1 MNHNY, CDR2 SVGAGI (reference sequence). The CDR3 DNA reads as TGTGCCAGCAGTATGAACGGTGAGCAGTTCTTC. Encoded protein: CASSMNGEQFF.

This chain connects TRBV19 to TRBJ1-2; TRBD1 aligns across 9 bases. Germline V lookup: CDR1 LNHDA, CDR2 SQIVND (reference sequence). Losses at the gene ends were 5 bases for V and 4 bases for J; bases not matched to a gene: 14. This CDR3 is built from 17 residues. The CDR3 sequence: CASSFPTGGRRGYGYTF. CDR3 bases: TGTGCCAGTAGTTTTCCGACAGGGGGACGACGGGGCTATGGCTACACCTTC.

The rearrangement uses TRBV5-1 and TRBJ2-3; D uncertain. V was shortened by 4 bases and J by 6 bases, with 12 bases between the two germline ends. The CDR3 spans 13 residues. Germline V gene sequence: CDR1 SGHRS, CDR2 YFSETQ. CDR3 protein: CASSTLLGDTQYF. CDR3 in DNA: TGCGCCAGCAGCACCTTACTCGGGGATACGCAGTATTTT.

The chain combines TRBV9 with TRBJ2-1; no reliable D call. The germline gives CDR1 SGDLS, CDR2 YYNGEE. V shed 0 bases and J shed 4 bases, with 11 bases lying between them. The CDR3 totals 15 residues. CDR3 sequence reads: CASSVGSFTYNEQFF. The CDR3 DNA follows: TGTGCCAGCAGCGTAGGTTCCTTTACTTACAATGAGCAGTTCTTC.

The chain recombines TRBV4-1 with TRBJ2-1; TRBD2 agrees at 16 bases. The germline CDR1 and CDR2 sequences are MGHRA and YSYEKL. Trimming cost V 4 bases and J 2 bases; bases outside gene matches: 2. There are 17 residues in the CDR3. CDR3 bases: TGCGCCAGCAGCCCGGGACTAGCGGGGGGGCCCTACAATGAGCAGTTCTTC. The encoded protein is CASSPGLAGGPYNEQFF.

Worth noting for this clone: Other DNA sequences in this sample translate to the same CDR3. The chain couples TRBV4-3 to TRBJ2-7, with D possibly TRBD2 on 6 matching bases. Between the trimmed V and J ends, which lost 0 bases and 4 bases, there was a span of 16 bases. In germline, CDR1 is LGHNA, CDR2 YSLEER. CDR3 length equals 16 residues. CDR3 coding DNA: TGCGCCAGCAGCCAAGATTTTGGGCAGGGAGGTTACGAGCAGTACTTC. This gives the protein CASSQDFGQGGYEQYF.

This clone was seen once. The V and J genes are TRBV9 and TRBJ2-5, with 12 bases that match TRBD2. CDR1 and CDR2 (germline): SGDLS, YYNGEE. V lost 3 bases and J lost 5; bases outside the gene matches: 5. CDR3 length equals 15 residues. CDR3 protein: CASSASGGASETQYF. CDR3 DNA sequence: TGTGCCAGCAGCGCTAGCGGGGGGGCATCGGAGACCCAGTACTTC.